This TCR beta chain originates from a study of blood T cell repertoires in COVID-19. Study-wide background: The United States, Italy and Spain provided the acute and convalescent COVID-19 samples.

Measured with immunoSEQ multiplex PCR; TCRdb has only the in-frame clones, and not every one. The sample lists about 150,000 clones; approximately 85% were seen once. Seattle patients were enrolled during active infection and followed longitudinally. The CDR3 sequence is 15 residues long. The V end was cut by 4 bases, the J end by 0 bases, with 13 bases between. From germline, CDR1 is SGDLS and CDR2 YYNGEE. This clonotype was obtained from a man older than 75 with COVID-19, enrolled during active disease. The V gene is TRBV9, the J gene TRBJ1-1; D not resolved. The specimen was peripheral blood. In DNA form, the CDR3 reads TGTGCCAGCAGCCCCCGGGAGAGATTGAACACTGAAGCTTTCTTT. It specifies CASSPRERLNTEAFF.